This TCR beta chain was obtained from a study of blood T cell repertoires in COVID-19. The CDR3 is 15 residues long. Germline V gives CDR1 LNHDA, CDR2 SQIVND (reference sequence). Trimming removed 7 bases at V and 2 bases at J, with 17 bases between. The sample holds one count of this clone. In the original workflow: For nucleated cells, counts were estimated from reference gene primer amplification. The assay was immunoSEQ multiplex PCR, and TCRdb's table has in-frame clones only and misses some. For V, J and clone size, that table is used; D and trimming come from the DNA. Here the sample spans about 53,000 clones, approximately 84% being singletons.

V and J are TRBV19 and TRBJ1-1; D ambiguous. The receptor was isolated from a human donor in a cohort sampled during active COVID-19. Source material: peripheral blood. The CDR3 DNA is TGTGCCAGTATAGGTGGGCGTCACTTCAACACTGAAGCTTTCTTT. Translation: CASIGGRHFNTEAFF.